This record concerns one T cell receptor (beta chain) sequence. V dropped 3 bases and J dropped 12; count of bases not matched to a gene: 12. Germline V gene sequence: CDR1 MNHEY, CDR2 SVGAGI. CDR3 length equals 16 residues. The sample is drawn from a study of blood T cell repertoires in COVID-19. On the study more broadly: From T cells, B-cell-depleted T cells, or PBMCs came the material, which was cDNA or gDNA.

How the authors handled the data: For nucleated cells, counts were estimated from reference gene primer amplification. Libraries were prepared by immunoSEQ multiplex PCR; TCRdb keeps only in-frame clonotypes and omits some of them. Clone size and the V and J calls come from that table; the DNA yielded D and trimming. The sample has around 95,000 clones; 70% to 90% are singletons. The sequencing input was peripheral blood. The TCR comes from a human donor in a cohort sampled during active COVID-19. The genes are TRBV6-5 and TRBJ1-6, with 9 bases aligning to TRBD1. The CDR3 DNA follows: TGTGCCAGCAGTTATTCCGGGACAGGGAAGAGTTTACCCCTCCACTTT. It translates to CASSYSGTGKSLPLHF.